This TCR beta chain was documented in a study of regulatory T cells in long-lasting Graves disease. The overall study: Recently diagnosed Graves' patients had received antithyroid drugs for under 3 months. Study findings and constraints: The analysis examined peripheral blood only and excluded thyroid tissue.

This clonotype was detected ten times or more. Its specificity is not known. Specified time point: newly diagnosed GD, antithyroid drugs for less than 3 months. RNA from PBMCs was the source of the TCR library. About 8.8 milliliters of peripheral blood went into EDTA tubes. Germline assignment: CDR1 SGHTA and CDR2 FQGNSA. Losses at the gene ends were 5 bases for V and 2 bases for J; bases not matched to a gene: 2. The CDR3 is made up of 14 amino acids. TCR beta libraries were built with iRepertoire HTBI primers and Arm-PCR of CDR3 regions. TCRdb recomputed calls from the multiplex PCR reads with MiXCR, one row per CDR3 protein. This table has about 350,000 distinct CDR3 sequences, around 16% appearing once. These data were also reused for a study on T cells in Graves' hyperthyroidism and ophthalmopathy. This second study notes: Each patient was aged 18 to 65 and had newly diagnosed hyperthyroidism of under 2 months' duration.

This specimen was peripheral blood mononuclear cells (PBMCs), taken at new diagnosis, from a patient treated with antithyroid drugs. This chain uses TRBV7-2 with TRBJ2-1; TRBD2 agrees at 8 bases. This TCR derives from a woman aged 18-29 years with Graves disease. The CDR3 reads CASSRGGAYNEQFF. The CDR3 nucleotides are TGTGCCAGCAGCCGGGGGGGGGCCTACAATGAGCAGTTCTTC. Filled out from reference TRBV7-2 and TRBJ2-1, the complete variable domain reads GAGVSQSPSNKVTEKGKDVELRCDPISGHTALYWYRQSLGQGLEFLIYFQGNSAPDKSGLPSDRFSAERTGGSVSTLTIQRTQQEDSAVYLCASSRGGAYNEQFFGPGTRLTVL.